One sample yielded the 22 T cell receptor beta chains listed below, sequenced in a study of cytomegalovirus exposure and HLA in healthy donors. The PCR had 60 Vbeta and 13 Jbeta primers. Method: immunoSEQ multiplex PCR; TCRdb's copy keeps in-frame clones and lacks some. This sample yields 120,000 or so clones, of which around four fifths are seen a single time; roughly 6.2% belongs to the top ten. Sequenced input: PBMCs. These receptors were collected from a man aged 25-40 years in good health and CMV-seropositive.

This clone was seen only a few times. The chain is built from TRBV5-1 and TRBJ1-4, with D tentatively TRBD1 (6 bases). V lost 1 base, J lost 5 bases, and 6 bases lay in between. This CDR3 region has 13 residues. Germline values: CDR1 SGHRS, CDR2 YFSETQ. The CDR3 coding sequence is TGCGCCAGCAGCTTGACAGGGAATGAAAAACTGTTTTTT. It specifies CASSLTGNEKLFF.

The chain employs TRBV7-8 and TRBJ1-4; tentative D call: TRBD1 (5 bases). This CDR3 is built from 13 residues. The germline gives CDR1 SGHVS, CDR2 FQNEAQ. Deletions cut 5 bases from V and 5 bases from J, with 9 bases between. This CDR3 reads CASSKGRNEKLFF. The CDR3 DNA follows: TGTGCCAGCAGCAAGGGGCGCAATGAAAAACTGTTTTTT.

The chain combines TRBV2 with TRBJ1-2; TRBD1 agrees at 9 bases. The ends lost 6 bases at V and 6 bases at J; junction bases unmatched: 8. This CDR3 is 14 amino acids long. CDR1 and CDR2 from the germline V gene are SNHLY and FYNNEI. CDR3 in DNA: TGTGCCAGCAGATTAGACAGGGGGAAAGATGGCTACACCTTC. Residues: CASRLDRGKDGYTF.

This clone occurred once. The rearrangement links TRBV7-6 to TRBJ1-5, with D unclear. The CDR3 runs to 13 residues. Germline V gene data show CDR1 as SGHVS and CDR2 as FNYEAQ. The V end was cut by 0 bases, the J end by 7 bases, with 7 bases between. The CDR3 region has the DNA TGTGCCAGCAGCTTAGCCGGCGGCCAGCCCCAGCATTTT. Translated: CASSLAGGQPQHF.

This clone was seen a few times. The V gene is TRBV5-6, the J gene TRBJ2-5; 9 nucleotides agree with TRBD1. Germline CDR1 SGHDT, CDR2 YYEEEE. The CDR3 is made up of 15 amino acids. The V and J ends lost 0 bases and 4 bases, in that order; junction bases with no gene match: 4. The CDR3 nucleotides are TGTGCCAGCAGCTTGGTGGGACAGGGAGGAGAGACCCAGTACTTC. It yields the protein CASSLVGQGGETQYF.

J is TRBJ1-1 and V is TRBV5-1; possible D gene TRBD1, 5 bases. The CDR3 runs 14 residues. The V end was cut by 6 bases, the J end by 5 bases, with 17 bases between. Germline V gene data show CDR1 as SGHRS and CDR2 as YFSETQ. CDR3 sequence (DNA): TGCGCCAGCACTAACATTGGGGCGCCGACTGAAGCTTTCTTT. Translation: CASTNIGAPTEAFF.

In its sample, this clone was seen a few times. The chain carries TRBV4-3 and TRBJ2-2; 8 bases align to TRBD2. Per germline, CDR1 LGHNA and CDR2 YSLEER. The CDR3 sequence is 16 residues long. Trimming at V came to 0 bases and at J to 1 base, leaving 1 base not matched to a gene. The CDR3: CASSQETSGNTGELFF. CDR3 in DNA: TGCGCCAGCAGCCAAGAAACTAGCGGGAACACCGGGGAGCTGTTTTTT.

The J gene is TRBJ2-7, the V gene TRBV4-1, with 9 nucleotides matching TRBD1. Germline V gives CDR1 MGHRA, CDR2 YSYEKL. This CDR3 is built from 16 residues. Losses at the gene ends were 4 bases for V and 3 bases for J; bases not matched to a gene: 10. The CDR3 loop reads CASSPVGTGNYYEQYF. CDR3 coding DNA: TGCGCCAGCAGCCCAGTCGGGACAGGGAATTACTACGAGCAGTACTTC.

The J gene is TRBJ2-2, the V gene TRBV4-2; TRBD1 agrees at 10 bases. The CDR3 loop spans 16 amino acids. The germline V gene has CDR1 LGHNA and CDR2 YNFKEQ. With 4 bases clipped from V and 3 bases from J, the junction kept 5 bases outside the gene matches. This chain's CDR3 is CASSPRTGGDTGELFF. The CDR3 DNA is TGTGCCAGCAGCCCCCGGACAGGGGGGGACACCGGGGAGCTGTTTTTT.

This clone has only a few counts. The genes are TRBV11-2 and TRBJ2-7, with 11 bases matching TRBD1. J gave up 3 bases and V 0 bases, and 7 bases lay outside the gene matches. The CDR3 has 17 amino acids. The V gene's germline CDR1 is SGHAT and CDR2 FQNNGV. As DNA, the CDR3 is TGTGCCAGCAGCTTAGAGGTTGTAGGGACAGGGGGCTACGAGCAGTACTTC. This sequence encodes CASSLEVVGTGGYEQYF.

Here the CDR3 DNA reads TGTGCCAGCAGCCAAACAGGGGGCTCGTATAGCAATCAGCCCCAGCATTTT. It specifies CASSQTGGSYSNQPQHF. This chain uses TRBV4-2 with TRBJ1-5, with 9 bases matching TRBD1. Germline loops: CDR1 LGHNA, CDR2 YNFKEQ. CDR3 length: 17 amino acids. The V and J ends lost 2 bases and 0 bases, in that order; junction bases with no gene match: 5.

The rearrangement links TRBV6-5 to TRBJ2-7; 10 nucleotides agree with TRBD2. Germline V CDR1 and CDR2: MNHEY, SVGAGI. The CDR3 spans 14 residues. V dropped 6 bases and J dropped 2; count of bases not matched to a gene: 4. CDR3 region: CASRGSGGAYEQYF. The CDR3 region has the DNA TGTGCCAGCAGGGGGAGCGGGGGGGCCTACGAGCAGTACTTC.

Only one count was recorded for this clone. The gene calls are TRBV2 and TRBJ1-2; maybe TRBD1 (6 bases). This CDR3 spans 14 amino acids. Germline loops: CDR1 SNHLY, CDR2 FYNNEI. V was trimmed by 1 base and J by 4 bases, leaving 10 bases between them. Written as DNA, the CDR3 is TGTGCCAGCAGTGAAGGGACAGACCCCTATGGCTACACCTTC. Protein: CASSEGTDPYGYTF.

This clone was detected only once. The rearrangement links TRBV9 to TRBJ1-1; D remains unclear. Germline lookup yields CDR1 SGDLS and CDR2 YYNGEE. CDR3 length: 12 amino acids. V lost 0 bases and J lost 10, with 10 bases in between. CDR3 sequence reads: CASSVVNSRAFF. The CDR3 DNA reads TGTGCCAGCAGCGTAGTAAACTCAAGAGCTTTCTTT. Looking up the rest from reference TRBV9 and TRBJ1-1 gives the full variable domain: DSGVTQTPKHLITATGQRVTLRCSPRSGDLSVYWYQQSLDQGLQFLIQYYNGEERAKGNILERFSAQQFPDLHSELNLSSLELGDSALYFCASSVVNSRAFFGQGTRLTVV.

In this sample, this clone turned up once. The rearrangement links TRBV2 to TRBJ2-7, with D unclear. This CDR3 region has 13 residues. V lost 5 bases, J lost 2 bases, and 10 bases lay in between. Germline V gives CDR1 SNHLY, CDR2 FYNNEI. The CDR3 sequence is CASSRARTYEQYF. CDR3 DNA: TGTGCCAGCAGTCGAGCGAGGACCTACGAGCAGTACTTC.

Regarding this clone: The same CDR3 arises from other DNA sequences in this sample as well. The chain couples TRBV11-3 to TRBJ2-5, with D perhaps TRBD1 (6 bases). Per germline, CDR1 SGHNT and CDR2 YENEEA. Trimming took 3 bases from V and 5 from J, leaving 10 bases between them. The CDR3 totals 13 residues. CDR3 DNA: TGTGCCAGCAGCTTCCGAGGGGGTGAGACCCAGTACTTC. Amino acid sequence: CASSFRGGETQYF.

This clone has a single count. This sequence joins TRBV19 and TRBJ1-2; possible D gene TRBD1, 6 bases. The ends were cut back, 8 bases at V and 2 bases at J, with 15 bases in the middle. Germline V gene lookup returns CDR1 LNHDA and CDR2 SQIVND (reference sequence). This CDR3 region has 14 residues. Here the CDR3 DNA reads TGTGCCAGTTGGTCCCCACAGGGAAACTATGGCTACACCTTC. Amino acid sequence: CASWSPQGNYGYTF. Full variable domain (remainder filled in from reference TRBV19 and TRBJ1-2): DGGITQSPKYLFRKEGQNVTLSCEQNLNHDAMYWYRQDPGQGLRLIYYSQIVNDFQKGDIAEGYSVSREKKESFPLTVTSAQKNPTAFYLCASWSPQGNYGYTFGSGTRLTVV.

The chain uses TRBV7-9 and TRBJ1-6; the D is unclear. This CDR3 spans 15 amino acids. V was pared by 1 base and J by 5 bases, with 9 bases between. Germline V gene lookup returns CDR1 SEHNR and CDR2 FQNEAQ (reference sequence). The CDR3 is CASSLGLQHNSPLHF. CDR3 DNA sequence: TGTGCCAGCAGCTTAGGACTACAGCATAATTCACCCCTCCACTTT.

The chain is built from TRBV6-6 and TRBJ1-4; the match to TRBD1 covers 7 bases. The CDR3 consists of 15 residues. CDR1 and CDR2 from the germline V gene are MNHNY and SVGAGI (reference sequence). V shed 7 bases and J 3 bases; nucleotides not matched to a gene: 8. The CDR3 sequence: CASNLRQGPNEKLFF. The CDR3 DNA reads TGTGCCAGCAACCTTCGACAGGGTCCTAATGAAAAACTGTTTTTT.

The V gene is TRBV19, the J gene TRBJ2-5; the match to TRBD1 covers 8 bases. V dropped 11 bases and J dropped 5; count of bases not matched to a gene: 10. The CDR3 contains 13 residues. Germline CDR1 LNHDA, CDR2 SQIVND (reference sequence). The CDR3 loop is CAVSDRVGETQYF. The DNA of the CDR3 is TGTGCCGTCTCGGACAGGGTAGGCGAGACCCAGTACTTC.

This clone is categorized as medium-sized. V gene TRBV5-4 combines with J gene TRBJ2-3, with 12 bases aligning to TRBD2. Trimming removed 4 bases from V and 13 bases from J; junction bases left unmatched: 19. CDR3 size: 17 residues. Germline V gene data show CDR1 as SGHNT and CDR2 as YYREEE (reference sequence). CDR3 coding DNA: TGTGCCAGCAGCATACGCGGCCGGACTAGCGGGGCCCGTCCGGAGTATTTT. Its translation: CASSIRGRTSGARPEYF.

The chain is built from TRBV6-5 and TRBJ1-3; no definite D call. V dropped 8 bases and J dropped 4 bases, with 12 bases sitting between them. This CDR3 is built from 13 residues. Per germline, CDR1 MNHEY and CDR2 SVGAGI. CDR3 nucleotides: TGTGCCAGCGGAGTCGCCTGGGGAAACACCATATATTTT. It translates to CASGVAWGNTIYF.